This TCR beta chain was recovered during a study of cytomegalovirus exposure and HLA in healthy donors. For the study at large: The early release's HLA-typed donors yielded 80 million to 95 million unique TCRs.

Trimming stripped 5 bases from V and 5 bases from J, with 13 bases between. Germline values: CDR1 MDHEN, CDR2 SYDVKM. The CDR3 covers 14 residues. The sample holds a few counts of this clone. Its target is not known. The study's findings and limits: There were several of the most significant clusters that appeared linked to common viral pathogens in a later analysis. Relative to equally common others, HLA-associated TCR beta chains showed greater clonal expansion in a later analysis. According to the study, 160 or so TCR beta chains were cytomegalovirus-associated.

PCR primers comprised 60 Vbeta and 13 Jbeta primers. The table came from immunoSEQ multiplex PCR; TCRdb's copy has only in-frame clones and leaves some out. The sample contains about 110,000 clones, less than 70% of which appear only once. J is TRBJ1-5 and V is TRBV28; D unclear. The TCR originated in a woman in her 70s in good health and CMV-seropositive. The sample taken for sequencing was PBMCs. The DNA of the CDR3 is TGTGCCAGCAGTCCTGTCCCGGGTGATCAGCCCCAGCATTTT. It encodes CASSPVPGDQPQHF.